These 15 T cell receptor beta chains originate from one sample sequenced in a study of blood T cell repertoires in COVID-19. Here immunoSEQ multiplex PCR was the method, and the copy in TCRdb shows in-frame clones only, minus some. Among about 210,000 clones listed, 84% were seen once. What was sequenced was peripheral blood. Receptors were obtained from a man over 45 with active or convalescent COVID-19.

The chain is built from TRBV20-1 and TRBJ1-4, with 7 bases identical to TRBD1. V lost 3 bases and J lost 6; bases outside the gene matches: 7. Germline CDR1 reads DFQATT; CDR2 reads SNEGSKA (reference sequence). The CDR3 covers 14 residues. CDR3 protein: CSASDDRVYEKLFF. In nucleotides, the CDR3 is TGCAGTGCTAGTGATGACAGGGTTTATGAAAAACTGTTTTTT.

The chain combines TRBV5-1 with TRBJ1-2; 7 positions match TRBD1. Per the germline V gene, CDR1 is SGHRS and CDR2 is YFSETQ. Unmatched junction bases numbered 8, after V lost 3 bases and J lost 6 bases. This CDR3 region has 14 residues. CDR3 DNA sequence: TGCGCCAGCAGCTCCGGACAGGCATATGATGGCTACACCTTC. The encoded protein is CASSSGQAYDGYTF.

The CDR3 DNA follows: TGTGCCAGCAGCCAACCCGGGACAAGATATGGCTACACCTTC. Amino acid sequence: CASSQPGTRYGYTF. The V and J genes are TRBV28 and TRBJ1-2; tentative D call: TRBD1 (6 bases). The CDR3 has 14 amino acids. The germline V and J ends were trimmed by 6 bases and 5 bases, with 16 bases remaining between them. Germline assignment: CDR1 MDHEN and CDR2 SYDVKM.

The chain employs TRBV4-3 and TRBJ2-3; 14 bases map to TRBD2. CDR1 is LGHNA, CDR2 YSLEER, per germline. The V and J ends lost 3 bases and 2 bases, in that order; junction bases with no gene match: 16. This CDR3 spans 21 amino acids. The CDR3, as DNA: TGCGCCAGCAGCCATTTCGGTCCCGGACTAGCGGGGGGACTCAACACAGATACGCAGTATTTT. This encodes CASSHFGPGLAGGLNTDTQYF.

The rearrangement uses TRBV24-1 and TRBJ2-7, with D possibly TRBD2 on 6 matching bases. CDR1 is KGHDR and CDR2 is SFDVKD in the germline V gene. V dropped 5 bases and J dropped 0 bases, with 10 bases sitting between them. The CDR3 runs to 14 residues. The CDR3 coding sequence is TGTGCCACCAGTGGGAGGGTCAGCTCCTACGAGCAGTACGTC. It codes for CATSGRVSSYEQYV.

The V gene is TRBV28, the J gene TRBJ2-1; no clear D gene. The CDR3 spans 16 residues. Germline lookup yields CDR1 MDHEN and CDR2 SYDVKM. The V and J ends lost 2 bases and 6 bases respectively, with 17 bases between them. CDR3 coding DNA: TGTGCCAGCAGTTTAATATATCTCAGGCTGCCCAATGAGCAGTTCTTC. Translated: CASSLIYLRLPNEQFF.

The rearrangement uses TRBV19 and TRBJ2-5, with D tentatively TRBD1 (6 bases). Germline lookup yields CDR1 LNHDA and CDR2 SQIVND (reference sequence). V was cut by 3 bases and J by 2 bases, with 7 bases left in between. This CDR3 region has 13 residues. CDR3 amino acids: CASSIRGQETQYF. CDR3 DNA: TGTGCCAGTAGTATCAGGGGACAAGAGACCCAGTACTTC.

The V call is TRBV9, the J call TRBJ1-2; D is possibly TRBD1 (5 bases). CDR1 and CDR2 (germline): SGDLS, YYNGEE. The V gene lost 4 bases and the J gene lost 2 bases, with 15 bases spanning the gap. CDR3 size: 15 residues. CDR3 sequence reads: CASSRTPDVNYGYTF. In DNA, the CDR3 is TGTGCCAGCAGCCGGACACCCGACGTGAACTATGGCTACACCTTC.

V usage is TRBV28 and J usage is TRBJ1-1; TRBD1 matches 7 bases. Germline V gene data show CDR1 as MDHEN and CDR2 as SYDVKM. CDR3 length equals 15 residues. V shed 5 bases and J 1 base; nucleotides not matched to a gene: 7. CDR3 sequence: CASSQQGPPNTEAFF. For the CDR3, the DNA is TGTGCCAGCAGTCAACAGGGGCCCCCGAACACTGAAGCTTTCTTT.

This chain joins TRBV7-2 and TRBJ1-1, with a tentative D call TRBD1 (6 bases). The V end lost 0 bases, the J end lost 8 bases, and 13 bases lay between the germline ends. Per germline, CDR1 SGHTA and CDR2 FQGNSA. The CDR3 runs 14 residues. The CDR3 sequence: CASSLASGGGEAFF. CDR3 nucleotides: TGTGCCAGCAGCTTAGCGAGCGGGGGCGGGGAAGCTTTCTTT.

The rearrangement links TRBV9 to TRBJ1-1; the D is unclear. Germline CDR1 SGDLS, CDR2 YYNGEE. The CDR3 is made up of 15 amino acids. The germline V and J ends were trimmed by 4 bases and 1 base, with 14 bases remaining between them. CDR3 in amino acids: CASSPPLLTNTEAFF. The CDR3 DNA sequence: TGTGCCAGCAGCCCGCCCCTACTTACGAACACTGAAGCTTTCTTT.

V and J are TRBV3-1 (or the pseudogene TRBV3-2) and TRBJ1-1; tentative D call: TRBD1 (6 bases). V was shortened by 4 bases and J by 5 bases, with 14 bases between the two germline ends. CDR1 LGHDT and CDR2 YNNKEL come from the germline V gene (reference sequence). The CDR3 has 14 residues. CDR3 sequence (DNA): TGTGCCAGCAGCCCCCAGGAGGGGGGGACTGAAGCTTTCTTT. Its translation is CASSPQEGGTEAFF.

The chain has TRBV7-6 and TRBJ1-4, with D tentatively TRBD1 (5 bases). This CDR3 region has 19 residues. Germline CDR1 reads SGHVS; CDR2 reads FNYEAQ. The V gene lost 5 bases and the J gene lost 1 base, with 23 bases spanning the gap. The CDR3 DNA reads TGTGCCAGCAGCACGCCGGGGAGGGGAACGGTGGGAACTAATGAAAAACTGTTTTTT. As protein: CASSTPGRGTVGTNEKLFF. Full variable domain (remainder filled in from reference TRBV7-6 and TRBJ1-4): GAGVSQSPRYKVTKRGQDVALRCDPISGHVSLYWYRQALGQGPEFLTYFNYEAQQDKSGLPNDRFSAERPEGSISTLTIQRTEQRDSAMYRCASSTPGRGTVGTNEKLFFGSGTQLSVL.

The V call is TRBV5-1, the J call TRBJ2-6; 9 nucleotides agree with TRBD1. There are 17 residues in the CDR3. Germline V lookup: CDR1 SGHRS, CDR2 YFSETQ. Trimming at V came to 5 bases and at J to 0 bases, leaving 6 bases not matched to a gene. This CDR3 is CASSTGTGYSGANVLTF. The CDR3 DNA follows: TGCGCCAGCAGTACCGGGACAGGGTACTCTGGGGCCAACGTCCTGACTTTC.

CDR3 DNA: TGTGCCAGCAGCTACGGACTAGCGGGAGAGCAGTACTTC. The encoded protein is CASSYGLAGEQYF. The chain joins TRBV7-9 to TRBJ2-7; 12 bases agree with TRBD2. The CDR3 runs 13 residues. CDR1 SEHNR and CDR2 FQNEAQ come from the germline V gene (reference sequence). With 4 bases clipped from V and 7 bases from J, the junction kept 2 bases outside the gene matches.